This T cell receptor beta chain originates from a study of T cells expressing NK-cell markers. As to this clonotype: The antigen remains unidentified.

Broader study findings: Dominant NKG2C+ clonotypes accounted for roughly 1.0-7.0% of CD8+ T cells in six donors.

Germline assignment: CDR1 SGHAT and CDR2 FQNNGV. The CDR3 has 12 residues. TCRdb derives one entry per CDR3 protein from the 5' RACE reads, leaving out DNA. This sample's table reports about 460,000 distinct CDR3 sequences. The V gene is TRBV11-2, the J gene TRBJ2-3. Sequencing input: blood T cells: a sorted CD56 or NKG2C T cell subset, CD4+ or CD8+ T cells, or bulk PBMC T cells (not recorded which). The clonotype comes from a woman aged 45-65 years in good health. The CDR3 here is CASNPGTDTQYF.